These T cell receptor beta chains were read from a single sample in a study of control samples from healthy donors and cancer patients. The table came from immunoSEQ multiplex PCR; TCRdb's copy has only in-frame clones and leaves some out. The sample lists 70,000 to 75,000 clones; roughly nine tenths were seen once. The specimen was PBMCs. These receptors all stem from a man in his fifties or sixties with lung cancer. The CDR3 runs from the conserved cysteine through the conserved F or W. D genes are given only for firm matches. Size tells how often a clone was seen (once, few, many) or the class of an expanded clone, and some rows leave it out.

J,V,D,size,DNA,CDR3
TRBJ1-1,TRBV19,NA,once,TGTGCCAGTAGTATAGAATTAAGGCAGATGAACACTGAAGCTTTCTTT,CASSIELRQMNTEAFF
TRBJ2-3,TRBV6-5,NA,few,TGTGCCAGCAGGGTTGCAGGGGTGGCGACAGATACGCAGTATTTT,CASRVAGVATDTQYF
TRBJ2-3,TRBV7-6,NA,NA,TGTGCCAGCAGCTTTAGCAACAGGATTACTAGCACAGATACGCAGTATTTT,CASSFSNRITSTDTQYF
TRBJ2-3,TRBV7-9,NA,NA,TGTGCCAGCAGCCCCCAGCTAGCGGATACGCAGTATTTT,CASSPQLADTQYF
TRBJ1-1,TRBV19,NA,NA,TGTGCCAGTAGTTATGCGGGTAGGACTGAAGCTTTCTTT,CASSYAGRTEAFF
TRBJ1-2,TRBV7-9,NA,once,TGTGCCAGCAGCTTAGCAGGGCCATATGGCTACACCTTC,CASSLAGPYGYTF
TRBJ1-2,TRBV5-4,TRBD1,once,TGTGCCAGCAGCTTAAGGACAGGTTCAGTAGGTGGCTACACCTTC,CASSLRTGSVGGYTF
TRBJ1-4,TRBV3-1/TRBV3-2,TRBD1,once,TGTGCCAGCAGCCACGACAGGGGTCTTAATGAAAAACTGTTTTTT,CASSHDRGLNEKLFF
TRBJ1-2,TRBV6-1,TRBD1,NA,TGTGCCAGCAGTGAAACAGGACAGGCCTACTATGGCTACACCTTC,CASSETGQAYYGYTF
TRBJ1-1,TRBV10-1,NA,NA,TGCGCCAGCAATGACAACCTGAACACTGAAGCTTTCTTT,CASNDNLNTEAFF
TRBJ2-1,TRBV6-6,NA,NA,TGTGCCAGCATGGTCGGGGGCTCCTACAATGAGCAGTTCTTC,CASMVGGSYNEQFF